The 22 T cell receptor beta chains in this list originate from one sample, sequenced in a study of T cell responses to AZD1222 COVID-19 vaccine. The repertoire was sequenced with immunoSEQ multiplex PCR; TCRdb's copy has only in-frame clones and lacks some. Of 150,000 or so clones listed, around 90% were seen once; the top ten hold roughly 5%. The material sequenced was peripheral blood, taken on day 0 of AZD1222 vaccination. These receptors came from an adult in good health.

The V and J genes are TRBV11-2 and TRBJ2-6; perhaps TRBD1 as D (6 bases). CDR3 length equals 18 residues. The V and J ends lost 4 bases and 4 bases respectively, with 20 bases between them. Germline lookup yields CDR1 SGHAT and CDR2 FQNNGV. The CDR3 spells CASSSLSRGLGGANVLTF. DNA for the CDR3: TGTGCCAGCAGCTCTCTATCCAGGGGCCTGGGAGGGGCCAACGTCCTGACTTTC.

V usage is TRBV3-1 (or the pseudogene TRBV3-2) and J usage is TRBJ1-1, with 11 bases that match TRBD1. The junction had 5 bases not matched to a gene; V was cut back by 4 bases and J by 10 bases. Germline CDR1 is LGHDT and CDR2 is YNNKEL (reference sequence). The CDR3 spans 13 residues. In DNA, the CDR3 is TGTGCCAGCAGCCTCGGGACAGGGGGTAGAGCTTTCTTT. Amino acids: CASSLGTGGRAFF.

This sequence joins TRBV28 and TRBJ1-1; 7 bases are shared with TRBD1. After removal of 2 bases from V and 4 bases from J, the junction contained 7 bases not matched to a gene. Germline V gene lookup returns CDR1 MDHEN and CDR2 SYDVKM. The CDR3 is made up of 15 amino acids. CDR3 in DNA: TGTGCCAGCAGTTTAGATGGCAGGGGGGCCACTGAAGCTTTCTTT. It yields the protein CASSLDGRGATEAFF.

The chain combines TRBV7-6 with TRBJ1-1, with 8 positions matching TRBD1. The CDR3 spans 13 residues. The germline V gene has CDR1 SGHVS and CDR2 FNYEAQ. V was clipped by 2 bases and J by 8 bases; unmatched bases: 4. The CDR3 reads CASSLRTGGEAFF. For the CDR3, the DNA is TGTGCCAGCAGCTTAAGAACAGGGGGAGAAGCTTTCTTT.

The chain couples TRBV28 to TRBJ1-6; D may be TRBD1 (5 bases). This CDR3 is built from 16 residues. CDR1 and CDR2 from the germline V gene are MDHEN and SYDVKM. Trimming took off 4 bases at V and 4 bases at J, with 14 bases between the two ends. As DNA, the CDR3 is TGTGCCAGCAGTTCTGGCAGGGTTTTATATAATTCACCCCTCCACTTT. It codes for CASSSGRVLYNSPLHF.

The J gene is TRBJ1-6, the V gene TRBV7-9; TRBD1 agrees at 7 bases. V lost 1 base, J lost 9 bases, and 3 bases stayed unmatched. The germline V gene has CDR1 SEHNR and CDR2 FQNEAQ (reference sequence). The CDR3 has 14 amino acids. The CDR3 DNA reads TGTGCCAGCAGCTTAGGACAGGGTAGTTCACCCCTCCACTTT. Encoded protein: CASSLGQGSSPLHF.

Only one count was recorded for this clone. The rearrangement joins TRBV5-1 to TRBJ2-3; 9 bases are a match to TRBD2. The germline V gene encodes CDR1 SGHRS and CDR2 YFSETQ. V lost 1 base and J lost 0; bases outside the gene matches: 9. This CDR3 is 18 amino acids long. Written as DNA, the CDR3 is TGCGCCAGCAGCTTGCGGGGACTAGCCTCCTTTAGCACAGATACGCAGTATTTT. Protein: CASSLRGLASFSTDTQYF.

The chain has TRBV6-5 and TRBJ2-7; D is perhaps TRBD2 (6 bases). V lost 0 bases and J 3 bases, leaving 12 bases between the germline ends. Germline-derived CDR1 and CDR2 are MNHEY and SVGAGI. The CDR3 has 15 residues. This CDR3 reads CASSYSSFSGYEQYF. The DNA for the CDR3 is TGTGCCAGCAGTTACTCCTCCTTTAGCGGCTACGAGCAGTACTTC.

On this clone itself: One end of the junction varies from germline; a read error may be responsible. The chain couples TRBV6-1 to TRBJ2-1; D is unclear. Germline V lookup: CDR1 MNHNS, CDR2 SASEGT. The CDR3 has 12 amino acids. CDR3 region: CASREGGREQFF. The CDR3 region has the DNA TGTGCCAGCAGGGAAGGCGGTCGGGAGCAGTTCTTC.

The chain couples TRBV6-1 to TRBJ1-5; TRBD1 matches 9 bases. CDR1 is MNHNS and CDR2 is SASEGT in the germline V gene. Unmatched junction bases numbered 16, after V lost 2 bases and J lost 5 bases. The CDR3 totals 19 residues. Here the CDR3 reads CASSEKPGQGLAVDQPQHF. CDR3 DNA sequence: TGTGCCAGCAGTGAAAAACCGGGACAGGGATTAGCAGTCGATCAGCCCCAGCATTTT.

This chain links TRBV28 with TRBJ1-5, with D perhaps TRBD1 (6 bases). The CDR3 totals 14 residues. The germline V gene encodes CDR1 MDHEN and CDR2 SYDVKM. Trimming left V 5 bases short and J 7 bases short, with 15 bases between. CDR3 sequence: CASSTPGGAQPQHF. CDR3 nucleotides: TGTGCCAGCAGTACCCCCGGGGGGGCGCAGCCCCAGCATTTT.

The V call is TRBV2, the J call TRBJ2-7, with no clear D. CDR3 size: 11 residues. Germline lookup yields CDR1 SNHLY and CDR2 FYNNEI. The V gene lost 1 base and the J gene lost 6 bases, with 4 bases spanning the gap. The CDR3 reads CASSEGSEQYF. DNA for the CDR3: TGTGCCAGCAGTGAAGGGTCCGAGCAGTACTTC. Combining the CDR3 with reference TRBV2 and TRBJ2-7 gives the whole variable domain EPEVTQTPSHQVTQMGQEVILRCVPISNHLYFYWYRQILGQKVEFLVSFYNNEISEKSEIFDDQFSVERPDGSNFTLKIRSTKLEDSAMYFCASSEGSEQYFGPGTRLTVT.

The chain uses TRBV18 and TRBJ2-4, with a tentative D call TRBD1 (6 bases). The V gene lost 1 base and the J gene lost 0 bases, with 10 bases spanning the gap. The CDR3 runs 16 residues. CDR1 is KGHSH and CDR2 is LQKENI in the germline V gene. This CDR3 is CASSPRTELAKNIQYF. The CDR3 DNA reads TGTGCCAGCTCACCACGGACAGAACTAGCCAAAAACATTCAGTACTTC.

The V and J genes are TRBV13 and TRBJ2-3, with 14 bases that match TRBD2. This CDR3 has 15 residues. Germline loops: CDR1 PRHDT, CDR2 FYEKMQ (reference sequence). J was trimmed by 8 bases and V by 4 bases; bases with no gene match: 5. Here the CDR3 DNA reads TGTGCCAGCAGCTCGACTAGCGGGAGGGTCGGTACGCAGTATTTT. Translating it yields CASSSTSGRVGTQYF.

The CDR3 here is CASSLEITTEAFF. CDR3 sequence (DNA): TGTGCCAGCAGCTTAGAGATAACGACTGAAGCTTTCTTT. The chain is built from TRBV11-3 and TRBJ1-1; D gene unclear. CDR1 is SGHNT and CDR2 is YENEEA in the germline V gene. The CDR3 has 13 residues. The germline V and J ends were trimmed by 0 bases and 5 bases, with 7 bases remaining between them.

The J gene is TRBJ2-1, the V gene TRBV7-9; D possibly corresponds to TRBD1 (6 bases). The CDR3 covers 15 residues. Trimming took 3 bases from V and 4 from J, leaving 13 bases between them. Germline CDR1 and CDR2: SEHNR and FQNEAQ (reference sequence). CDR3 DNA sequence: TGTGCCAGCAGCTTCGCCGGGACATCATACAATGAGCAGTTCTTC. This gives the protein CASSFAGTSYNEQFF. The variable domain in full, completed from reference TRBV7-9 and TRBJ2-1, reads DTGVSQNPRHKITKRGQNVTFRCDPISEHNRLYWYRQTLGQGPEFLTYFQNEAQLEKSRLLSDRFSAERPKGSFSTLEIQRTEQGDSAMYLCASSFAGTSYNEQFFGPGTRLTVL.

A single count supports this clone. In nucleotides, the CDR3 is TGTGCCAGCAGTGACAGGGGTTGGAATCAGCCCCAGCATTTT. This codes for CASSDRGWNQPQHF. V and J are TRBV6-1 and TRBJ1-5; TRBD1 is a possible D gene (6 bases). The CDR3 runs 14 residues. V gave up 3 bases and J gave up 4 bases, with 10 bases separating them. Per the germline V gene, CDR1 is MNHNS and CDR2 is SASEGT.

The gene calls are TRBV7-2 and TRBJ2-7, with D possibly TRBD1 on 5 matching bases. V gave up 9 bases and J gave up 2 bases, with 14 bases separating them. Germline V gene sequence: CDR1 SGHTA, CDR2 FQGNSA. This CDR3 comprises 13 residues. CDR3 in amino acids: CASQGDGTYEQYF. As DNA, the CDR3 is TGTGCCAGTCAGGGTGATGGTACCTACGAGCAGTACTTC.

The chain couples TRBV5-5 to TRBJ2-5; D is possibly TRBD2 (6 bases). The V and J ends lost 2 bases and 4 bases respectively, with 9 bases between them. Per the germline V gene, CDR1 is SGHKS and CDR2 is YYEKEE (reference sequence). This CDR3 contains 13 residues. DNA of the CDR3: TGTGCCAGCAGCTTCGCAGCGGGAGAGACCCAGTACTTC. This sequence encodes CASSFAAGETQYF. The full variable domain, its missing parts supplied by reference TRBV5-5 and TRBJ2-5, is DAGVTQSPTHLIKTRGQQVTLRCSPISGHKSVSWYQQVLGQGPQFIFQYYEKEERGRGNFPDRFSARQFPNYSSELNVNALLLGDSALYLCASSFAAGETQYFGPGTRLLVL.

The V gene is TRBV24-1, the J gene TRBJ2-1; no clear D. CDR1 KGHDR and CDR2 SFDVKD come from the germline V gene. The CDR3 is made up of 15 amino acids. Trimming removed 5 bases at V and 1 base at J, with 11 bases between. The chain's CDR3 is CATSAGQSSYNEQFF. CDR3 coding DNA: TGTGCCACCAGTGCTGGGCAGTCATCCTACAATGAGCAGTTCTTC.

The chain is built from TRBV4-3 and TRBJ2-1; the D gene is possibly TRBD2 (5 bases). This CDR3 has 15 amino acids. CDR1 and CDR2 (germline): LGHNA, YSLEER. Trimming took off 8 bases at V and 3 bases at J, with 17 bases between the two ends. As DNA, the CDR3 is TGCGCCAGCGCGCGGTTGGGGAGTAGCTACAATGAGCAGTTCTTC. Translating gives CASARLGSSYNEQFF.

J is TRBJ2-7 and V is TRBV3-1 (or the pseudogene TRBV3-2); 9 positions match TRBD2. The CDR3 loop spans 23 amino acids. Trimming at V came to 0 bases and at J to 2 bases, leaving 26 bases not matched to a gene. Per the germline V gene, CDR1 is LGHDT and CDR2 is YNNKEL (reference sequence). The CDR3 DNA reads as TGTGCCAGCAGCCAAGAAGGGGGGCTTACTAGCGGGCTTGTGACCCAACGGGCCTACGAGCAGTACTTC. Residues: CASSQEGGLTSGLVTQRAYEQYF.